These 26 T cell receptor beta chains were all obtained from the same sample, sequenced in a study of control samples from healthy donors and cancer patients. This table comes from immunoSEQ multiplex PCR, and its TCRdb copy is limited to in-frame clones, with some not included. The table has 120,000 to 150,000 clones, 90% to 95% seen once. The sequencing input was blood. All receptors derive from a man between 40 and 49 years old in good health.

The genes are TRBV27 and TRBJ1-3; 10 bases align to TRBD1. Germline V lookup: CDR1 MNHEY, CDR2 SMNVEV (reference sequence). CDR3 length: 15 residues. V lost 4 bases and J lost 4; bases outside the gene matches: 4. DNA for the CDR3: TGTGCCAGCAGTTCCGGGACAGGGGCCGGAAACACCATATATTTT. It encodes CASSSGTGAGNTIYF.

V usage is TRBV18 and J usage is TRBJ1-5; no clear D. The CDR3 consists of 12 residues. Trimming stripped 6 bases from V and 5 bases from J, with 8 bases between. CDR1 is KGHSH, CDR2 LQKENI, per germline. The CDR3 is CASSTGDQPQHF. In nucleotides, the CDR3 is TGTGCCAGCTCCACCGGAGATCAGCCCCAGCATTTT.

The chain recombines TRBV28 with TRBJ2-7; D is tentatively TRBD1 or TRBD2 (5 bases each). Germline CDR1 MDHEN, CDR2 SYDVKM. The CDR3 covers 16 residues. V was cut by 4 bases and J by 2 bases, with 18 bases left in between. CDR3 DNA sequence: TGTGCCAGCAGTTCACCCTCGGGGCAGGGTACCTACGAGCAGTACTTC. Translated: CASSSPSGQGTYEQYF.

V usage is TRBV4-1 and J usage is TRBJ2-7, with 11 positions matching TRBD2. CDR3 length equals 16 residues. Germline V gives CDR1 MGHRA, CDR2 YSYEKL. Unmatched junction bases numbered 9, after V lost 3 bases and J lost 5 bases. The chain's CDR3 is CASSHEGTSGRDEQYF. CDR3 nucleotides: TGCGCCAGCAGCCACGAAGGGACTAGCGGACGGGACGAGCAGTACTTC.

The CDR3 DNA sequence: TGTGCCAGCAGCTCATCTAGCAATGAGCAGTTCTTC. Encoded protein: CASSSSSNEQFF. The chain combines TRBV13 with TRBJ2-1; no firm D call. CDR3 length: 12 amino acids. Looked up from germline, CDR1 is PRHDT and CDR2 is FYEKMQ (reference sequence). Trimming shortened V by 4 bases and J by 6 bases, and 7 bases separated the two germline ends.

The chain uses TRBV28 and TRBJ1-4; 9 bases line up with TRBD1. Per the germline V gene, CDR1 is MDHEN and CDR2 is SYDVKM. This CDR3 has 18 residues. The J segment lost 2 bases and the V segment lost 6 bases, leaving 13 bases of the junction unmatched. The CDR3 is CASSSGDRALPTNEKLFF. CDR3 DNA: TGTGCCAGCAGCAGCGGGGACAGGGCTCTTCCCACTAATGAAAAACTGTTTTTT.

CDR3 sequence: CAIRLDDRLSGSPLHF. CDR3 coding DNA: TGTGCCATCCGCCTCGACGACAGGCTCTCGGGTTCACCCCTCCACTTT. The rearrangement joins TRBV28 to TRBJ1-6; weak D call: TRBD1 (6 bases). There are 16 residues in the CDR3. Trimming removed 10 bases from V and 9 bases from J, with 25 bases in between. Per the germline V gene, CDR1 is MDHEN and CDR2 is SYDVKM.

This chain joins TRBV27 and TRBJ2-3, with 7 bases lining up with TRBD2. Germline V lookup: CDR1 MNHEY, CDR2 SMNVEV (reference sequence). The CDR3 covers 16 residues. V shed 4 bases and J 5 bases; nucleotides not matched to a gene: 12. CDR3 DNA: TGTGCCAGCAGTTCCTGGGGGGGAGGCTTCCTAGATACGCAGTATTTT. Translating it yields CASSSWGGGFLDTQYF.

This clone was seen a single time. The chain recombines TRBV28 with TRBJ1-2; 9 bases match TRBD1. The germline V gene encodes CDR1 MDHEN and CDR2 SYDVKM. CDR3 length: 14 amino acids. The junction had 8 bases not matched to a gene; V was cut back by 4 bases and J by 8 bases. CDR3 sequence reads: CASSSTGGAWGYTF. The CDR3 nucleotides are TGTGCCAGCAGTTCCACAGGGGGCGCTTGGGGCTACACCTTC.

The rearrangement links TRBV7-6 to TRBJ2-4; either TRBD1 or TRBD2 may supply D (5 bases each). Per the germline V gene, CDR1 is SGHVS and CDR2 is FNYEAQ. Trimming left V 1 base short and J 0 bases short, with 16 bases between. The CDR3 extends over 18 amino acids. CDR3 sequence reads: CASSLGGYRGAAKNIQYF. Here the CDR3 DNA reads TGTGCCAGCAGCTTAGGAGGCTATAGAGGGGCAGCCAAAAACATTCAGTACTTC.

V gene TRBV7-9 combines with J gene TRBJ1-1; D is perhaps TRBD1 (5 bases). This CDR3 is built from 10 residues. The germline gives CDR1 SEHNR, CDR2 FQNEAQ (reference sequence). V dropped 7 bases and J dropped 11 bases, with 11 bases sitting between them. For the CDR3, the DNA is TGTGCCAGCACCGGGGGGGAGGCTTTCTTT. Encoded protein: CASTGGEAFF.

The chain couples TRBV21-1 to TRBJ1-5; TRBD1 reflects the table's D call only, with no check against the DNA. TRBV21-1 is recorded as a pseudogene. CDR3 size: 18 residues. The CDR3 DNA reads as TGTGCCAGCAGCGCGGCAGGGCTTGACGAATATAGCAATCAGCCCCAGCATTTT. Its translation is CASSAAGLDEYSNQPQHF.

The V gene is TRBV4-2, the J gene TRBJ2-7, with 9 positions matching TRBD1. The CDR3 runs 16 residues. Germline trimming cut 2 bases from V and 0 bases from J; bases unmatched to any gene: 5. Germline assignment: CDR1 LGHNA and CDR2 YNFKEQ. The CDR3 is CASSQSDRGPSYEQYF. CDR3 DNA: TGTGCCAGCAGCCAATCGGACAGGGGACCCTCCTACGAGCAGTACTTC.

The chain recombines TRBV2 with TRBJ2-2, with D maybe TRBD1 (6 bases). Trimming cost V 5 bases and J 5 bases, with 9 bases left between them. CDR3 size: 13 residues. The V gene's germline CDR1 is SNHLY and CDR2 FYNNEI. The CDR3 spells CASSTQGTGELFF. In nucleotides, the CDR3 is TGTGCCAGCAGTACACAGGGAACCGGGGAGCTGTTTTTT.

CDR3 amino acids: CASSIRERGGRTDTQYF. In DNA, the CDR3 is TGTGCCAGTAGTATAAGGGAGCGGGGGGGGCGCACAGATACGCAGTATTTT. The chain joins TRBV19 to TRBJ2-3, with TRBD2 matching 10 bases. The CDR3 is 17 residues long. Per germline, CDR1 LNHDA and CDR2 SQIVND (reference sequence). Losses at the gene ends were 2 bases for V and 1 base for J; bases not matched to a gene: 6.

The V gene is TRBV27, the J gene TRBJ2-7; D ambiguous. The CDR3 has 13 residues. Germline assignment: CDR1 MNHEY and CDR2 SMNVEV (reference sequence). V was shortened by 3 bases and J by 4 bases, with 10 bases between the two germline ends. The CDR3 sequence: CASSFNGRYEQYF. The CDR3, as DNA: TGTGCCAGCAGTTTTAACGGCAGATACGAGCAGTACTTC.

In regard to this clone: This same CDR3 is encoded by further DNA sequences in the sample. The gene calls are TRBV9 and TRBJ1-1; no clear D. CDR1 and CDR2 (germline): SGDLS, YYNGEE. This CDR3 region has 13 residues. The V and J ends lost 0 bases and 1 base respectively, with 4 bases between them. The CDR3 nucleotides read TGTGCCAGCAGCGTAGGGCGGAACACTGAAGCTTTCTTT. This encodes CASSVGRNTEAFF. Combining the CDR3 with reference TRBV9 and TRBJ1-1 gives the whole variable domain DSGVTQTPKHLITATGQRVTLRCSPRSGDLSVYWYQQSLDQGLQFLIQYYNGEERAKGNILERFSAQQFPDLHSELNLSSLELGDSALYFCASSVGRNTEAFFGQGTRLTVV.

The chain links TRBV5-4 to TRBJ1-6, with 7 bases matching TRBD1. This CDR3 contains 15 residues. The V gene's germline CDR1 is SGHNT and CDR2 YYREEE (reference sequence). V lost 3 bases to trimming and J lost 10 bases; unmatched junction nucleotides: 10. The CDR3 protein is CASSSQTGTNSPLHF. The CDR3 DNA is TGTGCCAGCAGCTCACAGACAGGGACAAACTCACCCCTCCACTTT. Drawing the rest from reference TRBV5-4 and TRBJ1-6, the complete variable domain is ETGVTQSPTHLIKTRGQQVTLRCSSQSGHNTVSWYQQALGQGPQFIFQYYREEENGRGNFPPRFSGLQFPNYSSELNVNALELDDSALYLCASSSQTGTNSPLHFGNGTRLTVT.

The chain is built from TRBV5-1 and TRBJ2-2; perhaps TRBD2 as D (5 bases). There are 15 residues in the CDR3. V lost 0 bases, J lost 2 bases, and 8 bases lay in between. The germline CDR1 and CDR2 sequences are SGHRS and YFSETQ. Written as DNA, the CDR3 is TGCGCCAGCAGCTTGGGCGGAGGTAACACCGGGGAGCTGTTTTTT. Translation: CASSLGGGNTGELFF.

CDR3 protein: CASGGTGTSGSNEQFF. CDR3 coding DNA: TGTGCCAGCGGTGGAACCGGGACTAGCGGGAGCAATGAGCAGTTCTTC. V usage is TRBV9 and J usage is TRBJ2-1; 14 bases are a match to TRBD2. J gave up 6 bases and V 7 bases, and 9 bases lay outside the gene matches. This CDR3 is 16 amino acids long. Germline CDR1 SGDLS, CDR2 YYNGEE.

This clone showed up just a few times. CDR3 sequence (DNA): TGTGCCAGCAGCACCGTCGGACTGTCTAGCACAGATACGCAGTATTTT. It encodes CASSTVGLSSTDTQYF. V usage is TRBV7-3 and J usage is TRBJ2-3, with D possibly matching TRBD2 (5 bases). Germline values: CDR1 SGHTA, CDR2 FQGTGA. V shed 5 bases and J shed 0 bases, with 15 bases lying between them. The CDR3 has 16 amino acids.

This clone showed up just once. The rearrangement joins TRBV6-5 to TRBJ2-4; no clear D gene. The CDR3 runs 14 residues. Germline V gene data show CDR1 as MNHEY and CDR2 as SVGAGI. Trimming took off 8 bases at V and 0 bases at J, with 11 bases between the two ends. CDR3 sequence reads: CASQNPLAKNIQYF. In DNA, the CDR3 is TGTGCCAGCCAGAATCCTTTAGCCAAAAACATTCAGTACTTC.

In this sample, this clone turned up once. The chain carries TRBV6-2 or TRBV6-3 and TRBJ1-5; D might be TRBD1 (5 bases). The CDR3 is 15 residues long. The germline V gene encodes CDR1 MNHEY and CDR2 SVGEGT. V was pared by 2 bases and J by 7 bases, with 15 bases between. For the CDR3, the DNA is TGTGCCAGCAGTTACGCAGGGAACTCCCACCAGCCCCAGCATTTT. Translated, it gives CASSYAGNSHQPQHF.

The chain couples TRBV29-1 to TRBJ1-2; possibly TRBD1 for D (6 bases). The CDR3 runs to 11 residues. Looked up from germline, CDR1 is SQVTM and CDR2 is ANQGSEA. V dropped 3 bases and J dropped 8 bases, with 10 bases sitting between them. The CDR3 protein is CSVERGFGYTF. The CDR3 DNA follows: TGCAGCGTTGAGAGGGGGTTCGGCTACACCTTC. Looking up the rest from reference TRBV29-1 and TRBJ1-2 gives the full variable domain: SAVISQKPSRDICQRGTSLTIQCQVDSQVTMMFWYRQQPGQSLTLIATANQGSEATYESGFVIDKFPISRPNLTFSTLTVSNMSPEDSSIYLCSVERGFGYTFGSGTRLTVV.

In nucleotides, the CDR3 is TGTGCCAGTAGCCCGGACAGGGGGCATAAAGGTAATCAGCCCCAGCATTTT. As protein: CASSPDRGHKGNQPQHF. The chain has TRBV19 and TRBJ1-5, with 11 bases lining up with TRBD1. V was pared by 6 bases and J by 4 bases, with 11 bases of the junction left unmatched. The CDR3 has 17 amino acids. Germline V gene data show CDR1 as LNHDA and CDR2 as SQIVND (reference sequence).

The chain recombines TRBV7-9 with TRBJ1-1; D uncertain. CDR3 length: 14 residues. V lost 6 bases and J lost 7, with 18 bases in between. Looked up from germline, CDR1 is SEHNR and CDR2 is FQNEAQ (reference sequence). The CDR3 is CASSLRGGRNEAFF. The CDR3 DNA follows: TGTGCCAGCAGTTTACGTGGCGGGAGAAATGAAGCTTTCTTT.